This TCR beta chain is from a study of blood T cell repertoires in COVID-19. Study-level information: Sites in the United States, Italy and Spain provided acute and convalescent COVID-19 samples.

Germline V CDR1 and CDR2: MGHRA, YSYEKL. This CDR3 has 18 amino acids. Trimming removed 3 bases from V and 4 bases from J; junction bases left unmatched: 6. Per the study methods: Estimated nucleated cell counts came from reference gene primer amplification. This table comes from immunoSEQ multiplex PCR, and its TCRdb copy is limited to in-frame clones, with some not included. V and J calls plus clone size are reproduced from that table; the DNA served to infer D and trimming. The sample shows tens of thousands of clones, more than 75% of them seen only once. The source is a human donor in a cohort sampled during active COVID-19. The source material was peripheral blood. This chain connects TRBV4-1 to TRBJ2-1; 16 bases are shared with TRBD2. CDR3 nucleotides: TGCGCCAGCAGCCACTTCGGGACTAGCGGGAGGGATTACAATGAGCAGTTCTTC. Translated: CASSHFGTSGRDYNEQFF.